The 8 T cell receptor beta chains below come from one sample, sequenced in a study of blood T cell repertoires in COVID-19. Libraries were prepared by immunoSEQ multiplex PCR; TCRdb keeps only in-frame clonotypes and omits some of them. In the table there are fewer than 100,000 clones, about 89% of which are singletons. The specimen sequenced was peripheral blood. These receptors all stem from a human donor with acute or convalescent COVID-19. The donor label of this sample is uncertain.

This chain links TRBV27 with TRBJ2-7; the match to TRBD2 covers 16 bases. The CDR3 has 17 amino acids. Germline loops: CDR1 MNHEY, CDR2 SMNVEV (reference sequence). Losses at the gene ends were 6 bases for V and 2 bases for J; bases not matched to a gene: 7. The CDR3 region has the DNA TGTGCCAGCAGGCGTTCCGGGACTAGCGGGGGGGCCTACGAGCAGTACTTC. Its translation: CASRRSGTSGGAYEQYF.

J is TRBJ1-5 and V is TRBV6-1; D gene unclear. CDR1 is MNHNS and CDR2 is SASEGT in the germline V gene. The CDR3 contains 16 residues. The ends were cut back, 2 bases at V and 0 bases at J, with 11 bases in the middle. This CDR3 reads CASSERPRGSNQPQHF. The CDR3 DNA reads TGTGCCAGCAGTGAACGACCAAGAGGTAGCAATCAGCCCCAGCATTTT.

The chain joins TRBV7-3 to TRBJ1-1, with a weak D call TRBD1 (5 bases). The CDR3 has 14 amino acids. The germline gives CDR1 SGHTA, CDR2 FQGTGA. V lost 4 bases and J 4 bases, leaving 13 bases between the germline ends. This chain's CDR3 is CASSSSAGLTEAFF. The CDR3 DNA is TGTGCCAGCAGCTCCTCAGCGGGACTCACTGAAGCTTTCTTT.

V usage is TRBV2 and J usage is TRBJ1-2; 9 bases agree with TRBD1. Trimming took 4 bases from V and 4 from J; bases not matched to a gene: 4. The germline CDR1 and CDR2 sequences are SNHLY and FYNNEI. The CDR3 loop spans 14 amino acids. The CDR3 is CASSAGTGLYGYTF. The CDR3 region has the DNA TGTGCCAGCAGTGCTGGGACAGGGCTCTATGGCTACACCTTC.

A single count supports this clone. This chain uses TRBV28 with TRBJ1-2; tentative D call: TRBD1 (5 bases). The CDR3 sequence is 13 residues long. Trimming shortened V by 4 bases and J by 1 base, and 7 bases separated the two germline ends. Germline CDR1 and CDR2: MDHEN and SYDVKM. As DNA, the CDR3 is TGTGCCAGCAGTTGGACACTTAACTATGGCTACACCTTC. Residues: CASSWTLNYGYTF.

The CDR3 sequence is CASSVGLAASTDTQYF. CDR3 sequence (DNA): TGTGCCAGCAGCGTTGGACTAGCGGCTAGCACAGATACGCAGTATTTT. This chain joins TRBV9 and TRBJ2-3; TRBD2 matches at 10 bases. The CDR3 extends over 16 amino acids. From germline, CDR1 is SGDLS and CDR2 YYNGEE. The V gene end was trimmed by 2 bases and the J gene end by 0 bases; junction bases not matched to a gene: 3.

This chain uses TRBV10-3 with TRBJ2-1; weak D call: TRBD2 (7 bases). Per the germline V gene, CDR1 is ENHRY and CDR2 is SYGVKD. V was shortened by 6 bases and J by 4 bases, with 10 bases between the two germline ends. The CDR3 is 13 amino acids. The CDR3 DNA reads TGTGCCATCAGGCGGGGGCTTTACAATGAGCAGTTCTTC. Its translation is CAIRRGLYNEQFF.

Only a few counts were recorded for this clone. The V gene is TRBV28, the J gene TRBJ1-1; no clear D. This CDR3 has 11 residues. The V gene's germline CDR1 is MDHEN and CDR2 SYDVKM. Trimming left V 10 bases short and J 5 bases short, with 11 bases between. This CDR3 reads CATHRETEAFF. The CDR3 DNA sequence: TGTGCCACCCACCGGGAGACTGAAGCTTTCTTT.